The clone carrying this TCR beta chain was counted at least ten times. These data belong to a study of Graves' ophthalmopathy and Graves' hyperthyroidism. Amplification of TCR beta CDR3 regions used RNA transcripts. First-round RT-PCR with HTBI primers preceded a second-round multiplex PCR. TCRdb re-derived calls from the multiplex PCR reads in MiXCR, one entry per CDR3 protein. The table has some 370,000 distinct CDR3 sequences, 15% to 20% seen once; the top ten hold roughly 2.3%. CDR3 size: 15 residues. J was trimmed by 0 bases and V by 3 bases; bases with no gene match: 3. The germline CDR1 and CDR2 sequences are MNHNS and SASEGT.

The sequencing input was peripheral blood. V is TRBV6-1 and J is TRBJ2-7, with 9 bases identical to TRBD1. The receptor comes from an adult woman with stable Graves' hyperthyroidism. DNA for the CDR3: TGTGCCAGCAGTGAGGGACAGGGAAGCTCCTACGAGCAGTACTTC. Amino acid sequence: CASSEGQGSSYEQYF.